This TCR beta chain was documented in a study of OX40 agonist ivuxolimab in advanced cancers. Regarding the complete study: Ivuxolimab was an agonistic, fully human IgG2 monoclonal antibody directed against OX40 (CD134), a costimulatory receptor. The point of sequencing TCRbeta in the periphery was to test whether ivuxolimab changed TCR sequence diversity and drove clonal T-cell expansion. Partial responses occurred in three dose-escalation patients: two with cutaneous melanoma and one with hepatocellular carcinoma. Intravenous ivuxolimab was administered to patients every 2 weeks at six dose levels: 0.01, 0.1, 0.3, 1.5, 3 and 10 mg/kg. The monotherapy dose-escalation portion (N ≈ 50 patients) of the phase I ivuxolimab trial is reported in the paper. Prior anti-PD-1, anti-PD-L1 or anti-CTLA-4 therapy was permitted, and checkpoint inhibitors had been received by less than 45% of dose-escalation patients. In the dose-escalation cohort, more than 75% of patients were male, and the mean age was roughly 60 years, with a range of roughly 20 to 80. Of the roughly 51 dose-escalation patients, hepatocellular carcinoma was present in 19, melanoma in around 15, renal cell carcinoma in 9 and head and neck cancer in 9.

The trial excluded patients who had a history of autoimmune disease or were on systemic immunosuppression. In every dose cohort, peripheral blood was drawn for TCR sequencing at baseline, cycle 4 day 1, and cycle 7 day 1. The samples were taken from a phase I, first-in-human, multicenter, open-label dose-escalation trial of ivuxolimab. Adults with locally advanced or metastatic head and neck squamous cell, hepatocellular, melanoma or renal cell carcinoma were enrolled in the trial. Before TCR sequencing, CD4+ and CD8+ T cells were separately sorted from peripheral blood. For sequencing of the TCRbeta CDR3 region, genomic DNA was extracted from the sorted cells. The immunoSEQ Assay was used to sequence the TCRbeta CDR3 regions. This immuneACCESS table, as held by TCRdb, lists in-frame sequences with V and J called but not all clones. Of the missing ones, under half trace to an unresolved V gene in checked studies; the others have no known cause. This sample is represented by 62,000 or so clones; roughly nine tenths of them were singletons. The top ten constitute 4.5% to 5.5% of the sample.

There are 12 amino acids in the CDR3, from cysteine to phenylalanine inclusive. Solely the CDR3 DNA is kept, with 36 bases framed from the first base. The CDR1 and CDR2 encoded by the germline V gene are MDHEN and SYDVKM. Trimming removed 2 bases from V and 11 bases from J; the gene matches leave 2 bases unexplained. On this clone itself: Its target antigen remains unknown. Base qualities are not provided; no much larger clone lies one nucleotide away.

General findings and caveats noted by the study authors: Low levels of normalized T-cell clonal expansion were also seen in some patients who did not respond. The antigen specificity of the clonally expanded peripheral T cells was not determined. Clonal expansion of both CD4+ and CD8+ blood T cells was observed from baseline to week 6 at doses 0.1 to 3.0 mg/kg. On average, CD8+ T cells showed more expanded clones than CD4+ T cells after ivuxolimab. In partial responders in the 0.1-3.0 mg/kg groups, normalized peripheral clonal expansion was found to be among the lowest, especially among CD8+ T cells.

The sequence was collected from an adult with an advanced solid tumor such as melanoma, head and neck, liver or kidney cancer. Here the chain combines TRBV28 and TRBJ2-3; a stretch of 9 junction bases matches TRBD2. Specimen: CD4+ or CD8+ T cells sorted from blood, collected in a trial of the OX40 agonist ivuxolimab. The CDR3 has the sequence CASSLLAGKQYF. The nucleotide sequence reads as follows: TGTGCCAGCAGTTTACTAGCGGGAAAGCAGTATTTT.